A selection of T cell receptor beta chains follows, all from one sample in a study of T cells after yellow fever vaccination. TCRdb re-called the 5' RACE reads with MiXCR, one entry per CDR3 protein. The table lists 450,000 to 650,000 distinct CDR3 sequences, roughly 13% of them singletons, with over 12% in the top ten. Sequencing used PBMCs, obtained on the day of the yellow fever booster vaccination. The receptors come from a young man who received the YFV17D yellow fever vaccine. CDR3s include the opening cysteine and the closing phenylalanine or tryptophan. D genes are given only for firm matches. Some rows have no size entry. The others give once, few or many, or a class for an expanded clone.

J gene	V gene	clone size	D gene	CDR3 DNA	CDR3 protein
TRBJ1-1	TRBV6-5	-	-	TGTGCCAGCAGTTTGGTAGGGGTGCGGGCTGAAGCTTTCTTT	CASSLVGVRAEAFF
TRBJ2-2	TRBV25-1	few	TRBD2	TGTGCCAGCAGTGCCCTAGCGGGAGTAACCGGGGAGCTGTTTTTT	CASSALAGVTGELFF
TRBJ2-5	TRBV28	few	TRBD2	TGTGCCAGCAGGGGGACTAGCGCCCAAGAGACCCAGTACTTC	CASRGTSAQETQYF
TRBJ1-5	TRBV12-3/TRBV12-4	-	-	TGTGCCAGCAGTTTGGGGATGCATCAGCCCCAGCATTTT	CASSLGMHQPQHF
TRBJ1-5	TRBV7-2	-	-	TGTGCCAGCAGCCTCCAGTCAGGGGCGTATAGCAATCAGCCCCAGCATTTT	CASSLQSGAYSNQPQHF
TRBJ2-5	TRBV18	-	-	TGTGCCAGCTCACCTAGGGCTACTCAAGAGACCCAGTACTTC	CASSPRATQETQYF
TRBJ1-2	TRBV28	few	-	TGTGCCACCTGGACAGTCAACTATGGCTACACCTTC	CATWTVNYGYTF
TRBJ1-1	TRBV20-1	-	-	TGCAGTGCTCCCAGGCAGCGGGGCACTGAAGCTTTCTTT	CSAPRQRGTEAFF
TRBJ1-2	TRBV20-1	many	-	TGCAGTGCCCATACCGGGGCTAACTATGGCTACACCTTC	CSAHTGANYGYTF
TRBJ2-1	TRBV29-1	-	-	TGCAGCCTCAACTCCGGAGGGAACTACAATGAGCAGTTCTTC	CSLNSGGNYNEQFF
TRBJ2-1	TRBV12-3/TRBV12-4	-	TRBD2	TGTGCCAGCAGTTTGGGGACTAGCGGGCCACTCTTC	CASSLGTSGPLF
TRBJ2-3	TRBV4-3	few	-	TGCGCCAGCAGCCAAGATATGGGGCAGCCGTCCACAGATACGCAGTATTTT	CASSQDMGQPSTDTQYF
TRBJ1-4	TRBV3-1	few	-	TGTGCCAGCAGCCAATTAACGGGGCTTAATGAAAAACTGTTTTTT	CASSQLTGLNEKLFF
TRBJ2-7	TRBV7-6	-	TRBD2	TGTGCCAGCAGCCTCTCCGGGACTATCGGCACCTACGAGCAGTACTTC	CASSLSGTIGTYEQYF
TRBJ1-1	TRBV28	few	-	TGTGCCAGCAGGTCCGGGGGTTATGGGAACACTGAAGCTTTCTTT	CASRSGGYGNTEAFF
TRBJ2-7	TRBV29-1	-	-	TGCAGCGTTGAAGATCGGACCTACGAGCAGTACTTC	CSVEDRTYEQYF
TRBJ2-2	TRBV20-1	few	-	TGCAGTGCCGAAAGGGGAACCGGGGAGCTGTTTTTT	CSAERGTGELFF
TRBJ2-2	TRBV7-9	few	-	TGTGCCAGCAAGGCCTCCTCGGGGGGGGAGCTGTTTTTT	CASKASSGGELFF
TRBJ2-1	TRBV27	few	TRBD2	TGTGCCAGCAGTTTCGGGACTAGCGGGAGTTTCTCTAATGAGCAGTTCTTC	CASSFGTSGSFSNEQFF
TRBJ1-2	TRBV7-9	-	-	TGTGCCAGCAGCTTAGGGGATAGCTACACCTTC	CASSLGDSYTF
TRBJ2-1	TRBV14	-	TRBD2	TGTGCCAGCAGCCACCTCAGTGGAGCGGGGACTCGGAATGAGCAGTTCTTC	CASSHLSGAGTRNEQFF
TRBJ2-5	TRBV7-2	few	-	TGTGCCAGCAGCTTAGCGTTTTCCCAAGAGACCCAGTACTTC	CASSLAFSQETQYF
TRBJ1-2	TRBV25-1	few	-	TGTGCCAGCAGTAATACAGGGTCGCGTGGCTACACCTTC	CASSNTGSRGYTF
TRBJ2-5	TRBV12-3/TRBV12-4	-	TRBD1	TGTGCCAGCCGCTACAGGGGAGAGACCCAGTACTTC	CASRYRGETQYF
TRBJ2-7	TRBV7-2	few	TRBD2	TGTGCCAGCAGACGAGGACTAGCGGGCTCCGAGCAGTACTTC	CASRRGLAGSEQYF
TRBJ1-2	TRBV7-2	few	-	TGTGCCAGCAGCCCATCAACTCAAACTGGCTCCTATGGCTACACCTTC	CASSPSTQTGSYGYTF
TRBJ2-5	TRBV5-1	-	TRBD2	TGCGCCAGCAGCTCGGGACTAGCGGGAGGGCCTGACCGAGAGACCCAGTACTTC	CASSSGLAGGPDRETQYF
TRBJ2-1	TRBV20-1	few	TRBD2	TGCAGTGCTAGCGGCGGGGGCTCCTACAATGAGCAGTTCTTC	CSASGGGSYNEQFF
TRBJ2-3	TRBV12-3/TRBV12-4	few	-	TGTGCCAGCAGTTCGCCCCCGTCGGGAGATACGCAGTATTTT	CASSSPPSGDTQYF
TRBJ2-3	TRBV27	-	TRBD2	TGTGCCAGCAGTTTAGCGGGAGGAGTGGTAGATACGCAGTATTTT	CASSLAGGVVDTQYF
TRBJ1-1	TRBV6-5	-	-	TGTGCCAGCAGTTACAAGGCGTACACTGAAGCTTTCTTT	CASSYKAYTEAFF
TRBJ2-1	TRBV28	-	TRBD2	TGTGCCAGCAGTGCCGGGCCGGGAGGGTCCAATGAGCAGTTCTTC	CASSAGPGGSNEQFF
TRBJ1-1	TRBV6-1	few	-	TGTGCCAGCACCACTAGTCTCGGGGGAAACACTGAAGCTTTCTTT	CASTTSLGGNTEAFF
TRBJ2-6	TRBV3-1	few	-	TGTGCCAGCAGCCATCTATCCGATGACTCTGGGGCCAACGTCCTGACTTTC	CASSHLSDDSGANVLTF
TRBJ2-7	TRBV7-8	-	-	TGTGCCAGCCGGGACGCCTCCTCCTACGAGCAGTACTTC	CASRDASSYEQYF
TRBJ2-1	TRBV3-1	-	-	TGTGCCAGCAGCCAAGTCAAATCTAAGCAGTTCTTC	CASSQVKSKQFF
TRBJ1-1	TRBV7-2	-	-	TGTGCCAGCAGCTTAGAAATCCGGCCCCCGGCTTTCTTT	CASSLEIRPPAFF
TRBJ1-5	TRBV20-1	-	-	TGCAGTGCTGCCGACGCCAGTGATCAGCCCCAGCATTTT	CSAADASDQPQHF
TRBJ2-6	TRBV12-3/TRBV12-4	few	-	TGTGCCAGCAGTAATTACTCTGTGGGGGCCAACGTCCTGACTTTC	CASSNYSVGANVLTF
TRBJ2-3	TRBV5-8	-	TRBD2	TGTGCCAGCAGCTTGAGGGGTAGCGGGAGGACCACAGATACGCAGTATTTT	CASSLRGSGRTTDTQYF
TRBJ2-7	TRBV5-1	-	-	TGCGCCAGCAGCTTAGGGCCCAGAAAGCTCTACGAGCAGTACTTC	CASSLGPRKLYEQYF
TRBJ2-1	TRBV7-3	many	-	TGTGCCAGCAGCTTAACCACCGGGACCGAGCAGTTCTTC	CASSLTTGTEQFF